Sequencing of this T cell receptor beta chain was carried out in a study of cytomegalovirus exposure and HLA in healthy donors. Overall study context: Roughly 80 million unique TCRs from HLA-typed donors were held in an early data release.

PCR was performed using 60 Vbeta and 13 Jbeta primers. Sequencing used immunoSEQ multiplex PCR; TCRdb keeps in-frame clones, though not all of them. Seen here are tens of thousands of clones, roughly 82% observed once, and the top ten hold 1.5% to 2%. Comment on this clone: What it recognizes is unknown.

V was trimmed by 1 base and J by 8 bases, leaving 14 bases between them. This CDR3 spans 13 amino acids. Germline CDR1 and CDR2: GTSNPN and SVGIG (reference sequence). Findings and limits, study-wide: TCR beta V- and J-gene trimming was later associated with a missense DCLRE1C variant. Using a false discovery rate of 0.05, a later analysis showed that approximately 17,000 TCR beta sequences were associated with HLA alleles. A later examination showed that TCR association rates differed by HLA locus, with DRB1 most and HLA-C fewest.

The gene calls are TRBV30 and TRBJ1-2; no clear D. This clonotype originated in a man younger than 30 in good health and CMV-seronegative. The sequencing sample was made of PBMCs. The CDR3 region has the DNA TGTGCCTGGAGTGAAGAGGCCCTAAGAGGCTACACCTTC. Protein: CAWSEEALRGYTF.